What follows are 10 T cell receptor beta chains derived from one specimen sequenced in a study of cytomegalovirus exposure and HLA in healthy donors. Some clones are missing from TCRdb's copy, which holds only in-frame ones; the method was immunoSEQ multiplex PCR. The sample lists some 90,000 clones, about 83% occurring once. Sequenced: PBMCs. The receptors shown here come from a woman aged 25 to 45 in good health and CMV-seronegative.

This clone was observed a handful of times. Mismatch with germline at one junction end may stem from a read error. The rearrangement links TRBV15 to TRBJ2-7, with D perhaps matching TRBD2 (5 bases). CDR1 is LNHNV, CDR2 YYDKDF, per germline (reference sequence). The CDR3 runs 16 residues. The CDR3 is CATSRDGGGPSHEQYF. In DNA, the CDR3 is TGTGCCACCAGCAGAGATGGAGGTGGGCCCTCCCACGAGCAGTACTTC.

The rearrangement joins TRBV19 to TRBJ1-5, with D maybe TRBD1 (5 bases). V lost 7 bases and J 1 base, leaving 14 bases between the germline ends. Germline-derived CDR1 and CDR2 are LNHDA and SQIVND (reference sequence). The CDR3 runs 15 residues. The CDR3 sequence: CASMGKYRSNQPQHF. CDR3 bases: TGTGCCAGTATGGGGAAATACAGGAGCAATCAGCCCCAGCATTTT.

The rearrangement uses TRBV5-4 and TRBJ1-1; D might be TRBD1 (5 bases). The CDR3 extends over 17 amino acids. Germline V lookup: CDR1 SGHNT, CDR2 YYREEE (reference sequence). The V end was cut by 2 bases, the J end by 0 bases, with 17 bases between. CDR3 bases: TGTGCCAGCAGCTTACCAGGGCGGGGCACTTTGAACACTGAAGCTTTCTTT. This codes for CASSLPGRGTLNTEAFF.

The chain employs TRBV7-2 and TRBJ2-5; 12 bases map to TRBD2. This CDR3 has 15 residues. V lost 2 bases and J lost 3; bases outside the gene matches: 1. Germline CDR1 is SGHTA and CDR2 is FQGNSA. In DNA, the CDR3 is TGTGCCAGCAGCTTAAGACTAGCGGGAGAAGAGACCCAGTACTTC. Translation: CASSLRLAGEETQYF.

V usage is TRBV11-3 and J usage is TRBJ2-2; 9 bases fit TRBD1. V trimming: 0 bases; J trimming: 6 bases; junction bases outside the gene matches: 8. Per germline, CDR1 SGHNT and CDR2 YENEEA. This CDR3 is built from 17 residues. CDR3 residues: CASSLEGTGGRSGELFF. The CDR3 DNA reads as TGTGCCAGCAGCTTAGAAGGAACAGGGGGCCGATCCGGGGAGCTGTTTTTT. Drawing the rest from reference TRBV11-3 and TRBJ2-2, the complete variable domain is EAGVVQSPRYKIIEKKQPVAFWCNPISGHNTLYWYLQNLGQGPELLIRYENEEAVDDSQLPKDRFSAERLKGVDSTLKIQPAELGDSAVYLCASSLEGTGGRSGELFFGEGSRLTVL.

CDR3 sequence: CATLETRTGHYGYTF. The CDR3 DNA reads TGTGCCACCTTAGAGACGAGGACAGGGCACTATGGCTACACCTTC. This rearrangement joins TRBV28 to TRBJ1-2; 8 positions agree with TRBD1. Germline CDR1 and CDR2: MDHEN and SYDVKM. The trim removed 10 bases at V and 3 bases at J, leaving 13 bases unmatched. CDR3 length equals 15 residues.

The V and J genes are TRBV27 and TRBJ2-3; TRBD2 matches 8 bases. This CDR3 comprises 15 residues. Germline CDR1 reads MNHEY; CDR2 reads SMNVEV (reference sequence). The junction had 5 bases not matched to a gene; V was cut back by 6 bases and J by 0 bases. The CDR3 DNA follows: TGTGCCAGCAGCCGAGCGGGGGATAGCACAGATACGCAGTATTTT. Protein sequence: CASSRAGDSTDTQYF.

The V call is TRBV2, the J call TRBJ1-5; D perhaps matches TRBD1 (6 bases). The germline V gene encodes CDR1 SNHLY and CDR2 FYNNEI. The CDR3 sequence is 15 residues long. V lost 4 bases, J lost 2 bases, and 12 bases lay in between. The chain's CDR3 is CASSGDTQGNQPQHF. The CDR3 nucleotides are TGTGCCAGCAGTGGGGACACCCAGGGCAATCAGCCCCAGCATTTT.

The V gene is TRBV10-3, the J gene TRBJ2-7; D remains ambiguous. The germline gives CDR1 ENHRY, CDR2 SYGVKD. The V and J ends lost 8 bases and 3 bases respectively, with 17 bases between them. The CDR3 is 14 residues long. For the CDR3, the DNA is TGTGCCATCCGGTACAGTTCAATTTTCTACGAGCAGTACTTC. Its translation: CAIRYSSIFYEQYF.

The gene calls are TRBV4-3 and TRBJ2-1; D unclear. Germline V gene data show CDR1 as LGHNA and CDR2 as YSLEER. This CDR3 is built from 14 residues. Trimming removed 0 bases at V and 7 bases at J, with 10 bases between. The CDR3, as DNA: TGCGCCAGCAGCCAAGAGGCGGATACTAATGAGCAGTTCTTC. It specifies CASSQEADTNEQFF.